This T cell receptor beta chain was captured in a study of T-cell reconstitution after alpha-beta-depleted transplantation in children. This clonotype was counted many times. This CDR3 has 13 amino acids. Trimming cost V 4 bases and J 4 bases, with 10 bases left between them. Unique molecular identifiers were used to barcode this TCRbeta library. MiXCR was run by TCRdb on the PCR reads, yielding one entry per CDR3 protein. The table has 600,000 to 700,000 distinct CDR3 sequences, around 16% seen once. The chain joins TRBV12-3 or TRBV12-4 to TRBJ2-5, with D unresolved. The sample here was PBMCs from the stem cell graft donor, taken from the stem cell graft. The TCR comes from a human donor who donated a stem cell graft to a child with acute myeloid leukemia. The DNA of the CDR3 is TGTGCCAGCAGTTCCTGGGCAGCAGAGACCCAGTACTTC. Amino acids: CASSSWAAETQYF.